The source of this TCR beta chain is a study of PD-1 blockade in classical Hodgkin lymphoma. The time point denotes: cycle 4 day 1 (C4D1), after six to seven weeks of nivolumab. All the patients suffered relapse after autologous stem cell transplantation, and brentuximab vedotin exposure differed. Whole-study results and caveats: In newly diagnosed patients, baseline TCR diversity was reportedly below that of healthy donors. Researchers reported that CD4+ TCR diversity, though not CD8+, rose significantly by C4D1.

The table came from immunoSEQ multiplex PCR; TCRdb's copy has only in-frame clones and leaves some out. The sample consists of approximately 9,000 clones, around 87% of them appearing once. About this clone itself: The antigen is unknown.

The CDR3 is 16 residues long. Germline V gene lookup returns CDR1 SSHAT and CDR2 FNYEAQ (reference sequence). The trim removed 5 bases at V and 4 bases at J, leaving 8 bases unmatched. The rearrangement uses TRBV7-7 and TRBJ2-3, with 11 bases fitting TRBD1. The clonotype originates from a human donor with classical Hodgkin lymphoma. The source was peripheral blood mononuclear cells (PBMCs), collected before the fourth cycle of nivolumab. The CDR3 DNA sequence: TGTGCCAGCAGCCCAGCAGGACAGGGGGCTCCAGATACGCAGTATTTT. Encoded protein: CASSPAGQGAPDTQYF. Variable domain in full (rest from reference TRBV7-7 and TRBJ2-3): GAGVSQSPRYKVTKRGQDVTLRCDPISSHATLYWYQQALGQGPEFLTYFNYEAQPDKSGLPSDRFSAERPEGSISTLTIQRTEQRDSAMYRCASSPAGQGAPDTQYFGPGTRLTVL.